The following is a T cell receptor (beta chain) sequence with its context. Sequencing used immunoSEQ multiplex PCR; TCRdb keeps in-frame clones, though not all of them. The sample has roughly 320,000 clones; roughly 84% are singletons. Described treatment: roughly 19 received Ad26.COV2.S at low or high dose, single or two shots; about five received placebo; per-sample allocation not given. Following the first vaccine or placebo injection, samples were taken on day 63. V was shortened by 5 bases and J by 0 bases, with 14 bases between the two germline ends. This CDR3 is 15 amino acids long. Germline assignment: CDR1 SGHRS and CDR2 YFSETQ. This specimen comes from a study of Ad26.COV2.S vaccination and SARS-CoV-2 variants.

The chain couples TRBV5-1 to TRBJ1-1, with a tentative D call TRBD1 (6 bases). The source is a person between 18 and 65 years old who received the Ad26.COV2.S COVID-19 vaccine or a placebo. Source: peripheral blood, taken in a trial of Ad26.COV2.S vaccine versus placebo. The CDR3 coding sequence is TGCGCCAGCAGTTTACAGGGATCAGTGAACACTGAAGCTTTCTTT. It specifies CASSLQGSVNTEAFF.